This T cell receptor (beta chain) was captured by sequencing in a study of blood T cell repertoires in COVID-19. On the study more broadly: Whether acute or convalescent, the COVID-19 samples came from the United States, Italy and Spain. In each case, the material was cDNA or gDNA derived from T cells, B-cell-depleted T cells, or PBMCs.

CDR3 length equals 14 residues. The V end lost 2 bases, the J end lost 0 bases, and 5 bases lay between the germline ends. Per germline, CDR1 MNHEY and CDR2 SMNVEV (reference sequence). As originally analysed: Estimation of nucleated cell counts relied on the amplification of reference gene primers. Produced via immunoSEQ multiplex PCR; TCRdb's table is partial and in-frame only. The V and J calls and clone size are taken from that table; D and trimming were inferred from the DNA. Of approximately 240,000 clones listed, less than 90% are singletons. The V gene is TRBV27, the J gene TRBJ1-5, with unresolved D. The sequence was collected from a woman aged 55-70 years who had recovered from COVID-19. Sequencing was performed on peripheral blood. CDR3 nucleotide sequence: TGTGCCAGCAGTTTAGTCTATAGCAATCAGCCCCAGCATTTT. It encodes CASSLVYSNQPQHF.